The 12 T cell receptor beta chains below all came from one sample that was sequenced in a study of blood T cell repertoires in COVID-19. Method: immunoSEQ multiplex PCR; TCRdb's copy keeps in-frame clones and lacks some. Found here are 140,000 to 150,000 clones, roughly 89% of them singletons; the top ten hold less than 3%. Material: peripheral blood. Every receptor here comes from a man aged 55 to 70 with active or convalescent COVID-19.

The V gene is TRBV18, the J gene TRBJ2-1, with 9 positions matching TRBD2. Germline values: CDR1 KGHSH, CDR2 LQKENI. There are 14 residues in the CDR3. The ends lost 0 bases at V and 13 bases at J; junction bases unmatched: 7. CDR3 amino acids: CASSPPAGGPVQFF. CDR3 nucleotide sequence: TGTGCCAGCTCACCACCGGCGGGGGGGCCAGTTCAGTTCTTC.

CDR3 nucleotides: TGCGCCAGCAGCCAAGATCTCGCCAGATCGAACACTGAAGCTTTCTTT. Protein product: CASSQDLARSNTEAFF. V is TRBV4-3 and J is TRBJ1-1; no clear D gene. Per the germline V gene, CDR1 is LGHNA and CDR2 is YSLEER. The V end lost 0 bases, the J end lost 1 base, and 12 bases lay between the germline ends. This CDR3 is built from 16 residues.

The chain is built from TRBV28 and TRBJ1-6; 10 bases map to TRBD1. Trimming took 6 bases from V and 8 from J; bases not matched to a gene: 10. The CDR3 runs to 16 residues. Germline CDR1 MDHEN, CDR2 SYDVKM. CDR3 in amino acids: CASSPAGGTGDSPLHF. The CDR3 bases are TGTGCCAGCAGCCCGGCGGGCGGGACAGGGGATTCACCCCTCCACTTT. The full variable domain, in which reference TRBV28 and TRBJ1-6 provide the parts outside the CDR3, is DVKVTQSSRYLVKRTGEKVFLECVQDMDHENMFWYRQDPGLGLRLIYFSYDVKMKEKGDIPEGYSVSREKKERFSLILESASTNQTSMYLCASSPAGGTGDSPLHFGNGTRLTVT.

The chain is built from TRBV10-2 and TRBJ1-1; no clear D. The CDR3 spans 14 residues. Germline CDR1 and CDR2: WSHSY and SAAADI. The V end was cut by 4 bases, the J end by 1 base, with 10 bases between. The CDR3 nucleotides are TGCGCCAGCAGTGCGCCAGTGTGGAACACTGAAGCTTTCTTT. Translated: CASSAPVWNTEAFF.

A few counts support this clone. This chain uses TRBV14 with TRBJ1-2; D unresolved. V shed 0 bases and J shed 3 bases, with 11 bases lying between them. This CDR3 is built from 15 residues. The germline CDR1 and CDR2 sequences are SGHDN and FVKESK. This chain's CDR3 is CASSQDGSRYYGYTF. CDR3 nucleotides: TGTGCCAGCAGCCAAGATGGTTCCAGGTACTATGGCTACACCTTC.

This clone was picked up a small number of times. The gene calls are TRBV11-2 and TRBJ2-3; 7 positions match TRBD2. The CDR3 covers 16 residues. CDR1 is SGHAT, CDR2 FQNNGV, per germline. V was clipped by 5 bases and J by 3 bases; unmatched bases: 11. In DNA form, the CDR3 reads TGTGCCAGCAGCCCAGGCGGGCGGGGGTCAACAGATACGCAGTATTTT. Amino acid sequence: CASSPGGRGSTDTQYF.

This clone was recorded once. This sequence joins TRBV5-4 and TRBJ2-1, with D tentatively TRBD2 (6 bases). This CDR3 is 14 amino acids long. The germline gives CDR1 SGHNT, CDR2 YYREEE (reference sequence). V was cut by 0 bases and J by 5 bases, with 9 bases left in between. CDR3 residues: CASSLGDFHNEQFF. CDR3 coding DNA: TGTGCCAGCAGCTTGGGGGACTTTCACAATGAGCAGTTCTTC. The variable domain in full, completed from reference TRBV5-4 and TRBJ2-1, reads ETGVTQSPTHLIKTRGQQVTLRCSSQSGHNTVSWYQQALGQGPQFIFQYYREEENGRGNFPPRFSGLQFPNYSSELNVNALELDDSALYLCASSLGDFHNEQFFGPGTRLTVL.

The V gene is TRBV2, the J gene TRBJ1-2, with 8 bases identical to TRBD1. The V gene end was trimmed by 1 base and the J gene end by 4 bases; junction bases not matched to a gene: 8. The germline gives CDR1 SNHLY, CDR2 FYNNEI. There are 16 residues in the CDR3. DNA of the CDR3: TGTGCCAGCAGTGAAGGGACAGGGCCAACTATCTATGGCTACACCTTC. It codes for CASSEGTGPTIYGYTF.

This clone was observed a single time. The V gene is TRBV19, the J gene TRBJ2-2; D is possibly TRBD2 (7 bases). The CDR3 length is 15 residues. CDR1 is LNHDA and CDR2 is SQIVND in the germline V gene (reference sequence). The V and J ends lost 4 bases and 6 bases respectively, with 15 bases between them. The CDR3 DNA reads TGTGCCAGTAGTACTAGTTGGGAGGGGGCCGGGGAGCTGTTTTTT. Amino acid sequence: CASSTSWEGAGELFF.

This clone was counted once. The V gene is TRBV27, the J gene TRBJ2-4, with TRBD2 identical over 9 bases. The CDR3 runs 14 residues. The germline V gene has CDR1 MNHEY and CDR2 SMNVEV (reference sequence). The ends lost 6 bases at V and 5 bases at J; junction bases unmatched: 5. The CDR3 here is CASSPRLAENIQYF. DNA of the CDR3: TGTGCCAGCAGCCCTCGACTAGCGGAAAACATTCAGTACTTC.

The J gene is TRBJ2-5, the V gene TRBV7-3; TRBD1 is a possible D gene (5 bases). Looked up from germline, CDR1 is SGHTA and CDR2 is FQGTGA. This CDR3 is built from 12 residues. V was shortened by 2 bases and J by 4 bases, with 5 bases between the two germline ends. CDR3 DNA: TGTGCCAGCAGCTTACAGGGAGAGACCCAGTACTTC. Its protein product is CASSLQGETQYF. Full variable domain (remainder filled in from reference TRBV7-3 and TRBJ2-5): GAGVSQTPSNKVTEKGKYVELRCDPISGHTALYWYRQSLGQGPEFLIYFQGTGAADDSGLPNDRFFAVRPEGSVSTLKIQRTERGDSAVYLCASSLQGETQYFGPGTRLLVL.

Only a few counts were recorded for this clone. The V call is TRBV6-5, the J call TRBJ2-7; TRBD1 matches at 7 bases. V lost 8 bases, J lost 2 bases, and 12 bases stayed unmatched. CDR1 is MNHEY, CDR2 SVGAGI, per germline. The CDR3 contains 15 residues. The CDR3: CASRSPGQSTYEQYF. The CDR3 DNA reads TGTGCCAGCCGAAGCCCGGGACAGTCGACCTACGAGCAGTACTTC.